The T cell receptor (beta chain) under discussion was sequenced for a study of cytomegalovirus exposure and HLA in healthy donors. Study-level results: TCR beta V- and J-gene trimming, according to a later analysis, was linked to a missense DCLRE1C variant. HLA restriction was apparent for most CMV-associated TCR beta chains in a later analysis. In an earlier analysis, most TCR beta V segments were productive about 87% or about 30% of the time.

The donors were healthy bone marrow donors. The PCR ran on 60 Vbeta and 13 Jbeta primers. Some clones are missing from TCRdb's copy, which holds only in-frame ones; the method was immunoSEQ multiplex PCR. The sample records 90,000 to 120,000 clones, around three quarters being singletons. Comments on this clone: Its antigen is undetermined.

The germline gives CDR1 SGHDN, CDR2 FVKESK. V dropped 2 bases and J dropped 8 bases, with 12 bases sitting between them. The CDR3 loop spans 13 amino acids. The origin of this receptor is a female donor in good health and CMV-seropositive. The sequenced sample consisted of PBMCs. The chain uses TRBV14 and TRBJ1-1; weak D call: TRBD1 (5 bases). CDR3 loop: CASSQPMAGEAFF. The CDR3 nucleotides read TGTGCCAGCAGCCAACCCATGGCAGGGGAAGCTTTCTTT.